These 28 T cell receptor beta chains were all obtained from the same sample, sequenced in a study of type 1 regulatory T cells. TCRdb itself ran the reads through MiXCR, one entry per CDR3 protein. The sample lists around 64,000 distinct CDR3 sequences; more than 20% were seen once. These receptors' antigens are unknown. Study-level findings and limits: Compared with non-Tr1 cells, Tr1 cells showed a narrower TCR repertoire.

The sample comprised cultured type 1 regulatory T (Tr1) cells, either the whole culture or a sorted fraction (not recorded which). The receptors originated from a human donor in good health.

V is TRBV5-1 and J is TRBJ2-7, with D perhaps TRBD1 (5 bases). Germline loops: CDR1 SGHRS, CDR2 YFSETQ. The V gene lost 4 bases and the J gene lost 6 bases, with 17 bases spanning the gap. CDR3 size: 14 residues. The CDR3 protein is CASSPKGPVAEQYF. DNA of the CDR3: TGCGCCAGCAGCCCCAAGGGGCCAGTAGCCGAGCAGTACTTC.

The chain links TRBV14 to TRBJ1-6; D is possibly TRBD1 (6 bases). Germline lookup yields CDR1 SGHDN and CDR2 FVKESK. This CDR3 is 14 amino acids long. V gave up 0 bases and J gave up 10 bases, with 10 bases separating them. The chain's CDR3 is CASSQETGRSPLHF. The CDR3 coding sequence is TGTGCCAGCAGCCAAGAAACAGGGCGATCACCCCTCCACTTT. Based on the CDR3 plus reference TRBV14 and TRBJ1-6, the full variable domain is EAGVTQFPSHSVIEKGQTVTLRCDPISGHDNLYWYRRVMGKEIKFLLHFVKESKQDESGMPNNRFLAERTGGTYSTLKVQPAELEDSGVYFCASSQETGRSPLHFGNGTRLTVT.

On this clonotype: This clone may be a read error of a much larger clone one base away. The chain uses TRBV5-1 and TRBJ2-7, with no clear D. Germline V gene lookup returns CDR1 SGHRS and CDR2 YFSETQ. CDR3 length: 12 residues. The CDR3 DNA is TGCGCCAGCAGCACACAGACCTACGAGAAGTACTTC. Translating gives CASSTQTYEKYF.

The chain uses TRBV5-5 and TRBJ1-1; TRBD1 might be the D (6 bases). This CDR3 is built from 12 residues. The germline CDR1 and CDR2 sequences are SGHKS and YYEKEE (reference sequence). The V gene lost 2 bases and the J gene lost 11 bases, with 13 bases spanning the gap. The CDR3 protein is CASSFAQGFAFF. CDR3 sequence (DNA): TGTGCCAGCAGCTTTGCTCAGGGGTTTGCTTTCTTT.

The chain combines TRBV20-1 with TRBJ1-2; possible D gene TRBD1, 6 bases. CDR1 and CDR2 from the germline V gene are DFQATT and SNEGSKA (reference sequence). The CDR3 totals 11 residues. With 5 bases removed from V and 11 bases from J, the gap between germline ends came to 15 bases. CDR3 DNA: TGCAGTGCTGGACAGTGGGTCTTTTACACCTTC. It is translated as CSAGQWVFYTF.

The chain recombines TRBV7-9 with TRBJ2-6; 9 bases are a match to TRBD1. The CDR3 is 17 residues long. Germline lookup yields CDR1 SEHNR and CDR2 FQNEAQ (reference sequence). With 5 bases clipped from V and 0 bases from J, the junction kept 5 bases outside the gene matches. The DNA for the CDR3 is TGTGCCAGCAGCCTGACAGGGGGGTCCTCTGGGGCCAACGTCCTGACTTTC. It translates to CASSLTGGSSGANVLTF.

The chain has TRBV3-1 and TRBJ2-7; D is possibly TRBD2 (6 bases). Deletions cut 4 bases from V and 3 bases from J, with 25 bases between. This CDR3 region has 18 residues. Per germline, CDR1 LGHDT and CDR2 YNNKEL (reference sequence). The CDR3: CASSPDGRSGGAHYEQYF. The CDR3 DNA reads TGTGCCAGCAGCCCCGACGGAAGGAGTGGCGGGGCTCACTACGAGCAGTACTTC.

This clonotype appeared a few times. V gene TRBV5-1 combines with J gene TRBJ1-2; D possibly corresponds to TRBD1 (5 bases). Per germline, CDR1 SGHRS and CDR2 YFSETQ. V was clipped by 1 base and J by 8 bases, with 9 bases between them. The CDR3 loop spans 12 amino acids. The CDR3 sequence is CASSLWGVGYTF. The CDR3, as DNA: TGCGCCAGCAGCTTGTGGGGCGTCGGCTACACCTTC.

The V and J genes are TRBV27 and TRBJ2-1; the D gene is possibly TRBD1 (5 bases). V was shortened by 4 bases and J by 10 bases, with 14 bases between the two germline ends. The germline CDR1 and CDR2 sequences are MNHEY and SMNVEV (reference sequence). The CDR3 consists of 13 residues. CDR3 residues: CASSWWGSGEQFF. The CDR3 DNA reads as TGTGCCAGCAGTTGGTGGGGATCAGGGGAGCAGTTCTTC.

By sample share, this clonotype is hyperexpanded. The chain recombines TRBV9 with TRBJ2-2; the match to TRBD2 covers 8 bases. The CDR3 runs 14 residues. The germline V gene encodes CDR1 SGDLS and CDR2 YYNGEE. Trimming removed 3 bases from V and 8 bases from J; junction bases left unmatched: 6. The chain's CDR3 is CASSELAEGGELFF. The CDR3 nucleotides are TGTGCCAGCAGCGAACTAGCGGAGGGGGGGGAGCTGTTTTTT.

The V call is TRBV3-1, the J call TRBJ1-2, with D perhaps TRBD1 (5 bases). V was shortened by 0 bases and J by 5 bases, with 7 bases between the two germline ends. The V gene's germline CDR1 is LGHDT and CDR2 YNNKEL (reference sequence). The CDR3 has 13 amino acids. Here the CDR3 reads CASSQDRQYGYTF. The CDR3 nucleotides are TGTGCCAGCAGCCAAGATCGACAGTATGGCTACACCTTC.

The chain joins TRBV5-8 to TRBJ2-1, with TRBD2 identical over 7 bases. Germline loops: CDR1 SGHTS, CDR2 YDEGEE. The CDR3 contains 15 residues. The V and J ends lost 2 bases and 0 bases, in that order; junction bases with no gene match: 2. CDR3 in DNA: TGTGCCAGCAGCTTAGCGGGACTCTCCTACAATGAGCAGTTCTTC. It yields the protein CASSLAGLSYNEQFF.

This clonotype was seen once. At one of its ends the junction is not consistent with the germline gene, which may arise from a read error. This chain links TRBV6-2 or TRBV6-3 with TRBJ2-1; the D gene is possibly TRBD2 (5 bases). CDR3 length: 15 residues. CDR1 MNHEY and CDR2 SVGEGT come from the germline V gene. For the CDR3, the DNA is TGTGCCAGCAGTTTGGTCGGAGGAGGTGACAATGAGCAGCTCTTC. Translated, it gives CASSLVGGGDNEQLF.

Ten or more counts support this clonotype. The chain links TRBV4-2 to TRBJ2-2; 7 bases match TRBD1. V was clipped by 4 bases and J by 7 bases; unmatched bases: 9. The CDR3 runs to 15 residues. Germline-derived CDR1 and CDR2 are LGHNA and YNFKEQ. The CDR3 region is CASSPLDRAVGELFF. The CDR3 coding sequence is TGTGCCAGCAGCCCGCTTGACAGGGCGGTCGGGGAGCTGTTTTTT.

Relative to its sample, this clonotype is medium-sized. The chain couples TRBV15 to TRBJ2-7; 12 nucleotides match TRBD1. This CDR3 is 16 amino acids long. Trimming at V came to 2 bases and at J to 4 bases, leaving 6 bases not matched to a gene. CDR1 is LNHNV, CDR2 YYDKDF, per germline (reference sequence). This CDR3 is CATSRFGGQGAYEQYF. CDR3 coding DNA: TGTGCCACCAGCAGATTTGGGGGACAGGGGGCATACGAGCAGTACTTC. Complete variable domain (other parts from reference TRBV15 and TRBJ2-7): DAMVIQNPRYQVTQFGKPVTLSCSQTLNHNVMYWYQQKSSQAPKLLFHYYDKDFNNEADTPDNFQSRRPNTSFCFLDIRSPGLGDTAMYLCATSRFGGQGAYEQYFGPGTRLTVT.

This clonotype was counted many times. The chain employs TRBV29-1 and TRBJ1-1; weak D call: TRBD1 (6 bases). V lost 5 bases, J lost 6 bases, and 13 bases lay in between. The CDR3 sequence is 12 residues long. Germline V CDR1 and CDR2: SQVTM, ANQGSEA. CDR3 protein: CSVLRGGPEAFF. Written as DNA, the CDR3 is TGCAGCGTTTTAAGGGGGGGCCCTGAAGCTTTCTTT.

The V gene is TRBV27, the J gene TRBJ2-7; 10 nucleotides align to TRBD2. The germline V gene has CDR1 MNHEY and CDR2 SMNVEV (reference sequence). Trimming removed 4 bases from V and 3 bases from J; junction bases left unmatched: 6. The CDR3 is 15 amino acids. This chain's CDR3 is CASSSISGRFYEQYF. CDR3 DNA sequence: TGTGCCAGCAGTTCAATTAGCGGGAGGTTCTACGAGCAGTACTTC.

This clonotype was picked up a small number of times. The CDR3 nucleotides are TGTGCCAGTACGACAGGCTATGGCTACACCTTC. Residues: CASTTGYGYTF. J is TRBJ1-2 and V is TRBV19; TRBD1 might be the D (6 bases). Trimming removed 7 bases at V and 4 bases at J, with 7 bases between. The CDR3 is made up of 11 amino acids. Per the germline V gene, CDR1 is LNHDA and CDR2 is SQIVND (reference sequence).

This clonotype was counted between two and nine times. The chain carries TRBV20-1 and TRBJ2-3, with D hard to call. CDR1 is DFQATT, CDR2 SNEGSKA, per germline (reference sequence). The CDR3 covers 13 residues. V was shortened by 6 bases and J by 0 bases, with 10 bases between the two germline ends. The CDR3 DNA reads as TGCAGTGCCCTCAGTTCTAGCACAGATACGCAGTATTTT. This encodes CSALSSSTDTQYF.

For this clonotype: Germline and junction disagree at one end, which may indicate a read error. The V call is TRBV5-1, the J call TRBJ2-5; D uncertain. The length of the CDR3 is 14 residues. Germline CDR1 SGHRS, CDR2 YFSETQ. Here the CDR3 reads CASSWGPSQEAQYF. CDR3 DNA sequence: TGCGCCAGCAGCTGGGGTCCTTCCCAAGAGGCCCAGTACTTC.

The rearrangement joins TRBV6-6 to TRBJ2-1; D is undetermined. The ends were cut back, 0 bases at V and 4 bases at J, with 7 bases in the middle. The CDR3 spans 14 residues. The V gene's germline CDR1 is MNHNY and CDR2 SVGAGI (reference sequence). Written as DNA, the CDR3 is TGTGCCAGCAGTTACTCGAGTGTTTACAATGAGCAGTTCTTC. It translates to CASSYSSVYNEQFF.

CDR3 nucleotides: TGTGCCAGCAGGGGACAGGGAATGAACACTGAAGCTTTCTTT. This translates into CASRGQGMNTEAFF. The chain uses TRBV12-3 or TRBV12-4 and TRBJ1-1; 9 bases align to TRBD1. The length of the CDR3 is 14 residues. Trimming at V came to 6 bases and at J to 0 bases, leaving 2 bases not matched to a gene.

This clonotype was seen only a few times. This chain joins TRBV4-3 and TRBJ2-2, with unresolved D. Germline-derived CDR1 and CDR2 are LGHNA and YSLEER. Trimming removed 0 bases from V and 3 bases from J, with 5 bases in between. The CDR3 covers 14 residues. The CDR3 loop is CASSQDVHTGELFF. In DNA form, the CDR3 reads TGCGCCAGCAGCCAAGATGTCCACACCGGGGAGCTGTTTTTT.

This clonotype was found a few times. CDR3 DNA sequence: TGTGCCAGCAGTTTTGGGTTAGCGCGAACCGGGGAGCTGTTTTTT. This translates into CASSFGLARTGELFF. This chain joins TRBV27 and TRBJ2-2; D perhaps matches TRBD2 (5 bases). CDR1 MNHEY and CDR2 SMNVEV come from the germline V gene (reference sequence). V was pared by 3 bases and J by 5 bases, with 13 bases between. The CDR3 has 15 residues.

The rearrangement joins TRBV7-9 to TRBJ2-5; D possibly uses TRBD1 or TRBD2 (5 bases each). Trimming shortened V by 7 bases and J by 4 bases, and 16 bases separated the two germline ends. The V gene's germline CDR1 is SEHNR and CDR2 FQNEAQ (reference sequence). CDR3 size: 14 residues. CDR3 amino acids: CASTYEGYGETQYF. As DNA, the CDR3 is TGTGCCAGCACTTACGAGGGGTATGGAGAGACCCAGTACTTC.

The rearrangement links TRBV9 to TRBJ2-1, with D possibly matching TRBD1 (6 bases). V shed 4 bases and J shed 8 bases, with 13 bases lying between them. The CDR3 consists of 13 residues. Germline V gives CDR1 SGDLS, CDR2 YYNGEE. In nucleotides, the CDR3 is TGTGCCAGCAGCTTCCGACAGGTGGATGAGCAGTTCTTC. Its translation: CASSFRQVDEQFF. The whole variable domain, remainder taken from reference TRBV9 and TRBJ2-1, is DSGVTQTPKHLITATGQRVTLRCSPRSGDLSVYWYQQSLDQGLQFLIQYYNGEERAKGNILERFSAQQFPDLHSELNLSSLELGDSALYFCASSFRQVDEQFFGPGTRLTVL.

The chain has TRBV30 and TRBJ2-2; D may be TRBD2 (7 bases). Germline CDR1 GTSNPN, CDR2 SVGIG (reference sequence). The CDR3 has 16 amino acids. V was pared by 0 bases and J by 1 base, with 12 bases between. The CDR3 reads CAWSVAGARNTGELFF. CDR3 in DNA: TGTGCCTGGAGTGTTGCGGGGGCTCGGAACACCGGGGAGCTGTTTTTT.

This clonotype was observed a few times. The CDR3 region is CASSSGRINEQFF. The CDR3 DNA reads TGTGCCAGTAGTAGCGGGAGAATAAATGAGCAGTTCTTC. The chain combines TRBV19 with TRBJ2-1, with 7 positions matching TRBD2. V lost 4 bases and J lost 7; bases outside the gene matches: 4. The CDR3 totals 13 residues. Germline V gene sequence: CDR1 LNHDA, CDR2 SQIVND (reference sequence).